Listed here are 30 T cell receptor beta chains from one sample, sequenced in a study of cytomegalovirus exposure and HLA in healthy donors. A multiplex PCR was run with 60 Vbeta primers and 13 Jbeta primers. Sequencing used immunoSEQ multiplex PCR; TCRdb keeps in-frame clones, though not all of them. Here the sample spans fewer than 200,000 clones, around 80% being singletons. Sequencing input: PBMCs. These receptors all stem from a middle-aged man in good health and CMV-seronegative.

With regard to this clone: This same CDR3 is encoded by further DNA sequences in the sample. This chain connects TRBV5-1 to TRBJ2-2; the D is unclear. Trimming removed 2 bases from V and 3 bases from J, with 8 bases in between. Germline V gene sequence: CDR1 SGHRS, CDR2 YFSETQ. The CDR3 length is 14 residues. The CDR3 sequence: CASSLGVDTGELFF. The CDR3 coding sequence is TGCGCCAGCAGCTTAGGAGTAGACACCGGGGAGCTGTTTTTT.

This clone was detected once. The J gene is TRBJ1-2, the V gene TRBV7-9, with D possibly being TRBD1 (6 bases). Germline V CDR1 and CDR2: SEHNR, FQNEAQ (reference sequence). The CDR3 runs to 14 residues. V was pared by 2 bases and J by 8 bases, with 15 bases between. The CDR3 region is CASSLLSTGSGYTF. CDR3 bases: TGTGCCAGCAGCTTACTGTCGACAGGCTCCGGCTACACCTTC.

The chain carries TRBV9 and TRBJ2-3, with 11 bases identical to TRBD2. Losses at the gene ends were 3 bases for V and 0 bases for J; bases not matched to a gene: 12. The CDR3 spans 19 residues. Germline lookup yields CDR1 SGDLS and CDR2 YYNGEE. The CDR3: CASSEPEPGLADSTDTQYF. CDR3 DNA: TGTGCCAGCAGCGAGCCCGAACCGGGACTAGCGGATAGCACAGATACGCAGTATTTT.

The chain has TRBV6-6 and TRBJ2-3; D gene ambiguous. In germline, CDR1 is MNHNY, CDR2 SVGAGI (reference sequence). Between the trimmed V and J ends, which lost 5 bases and 12 bases, there was a span of 15 bases. CDR3 length equals 12 residues. Here the CDR3 DNA reads TGTGCCAGCAGTAACACTATAATCCCCCAGTATTTT. Encoded protein: CASSNTIIPQYF.

V usage is TRBV7-9 and J usage is TRBJ2-2, with D possibly TRBD1 on 8 matching bases. V lost 5 bases, J lost 5 bases, and 15 bases lay in between. CDR1 is SEHNR and CDR2 is FQNEAQ in the germline V gene (reference sequence). The CDR3 spans 15 residues. The CDR3 is CASSPTGEGTGELFF. CDR3 nucleotide sequence: TGTGCCAGCAGCCCGACAGGGGAGGGGACCGGGGAGCTGTTTTTT.

The rearrangement links TRBV28 to TRBJ2-7, with TRBD2 identical over 7 bases. Germline values: CDR1 MDHEN, CDR2 SYDVKM. The ends lost 2 bases at V and 3 bases at J; junction bases unmatched: 7. This CDR3 comprises 15 residues. The CDR3 is CASSLNGAGVYEQYF. The CDR3 DNA follows: TGTGCCAGCAGTTTAAATGGGGCGGGAGTCTACGAGCAGTACTTC.

J is TRBJ2-5 and V is TRBV28; 8 bases match TRBD1. J gave up 5 bases and V 6 bases, and 5 bases lay outside the gene matches. This CDR3 comprises 13 residues. In germline, CDR1 is MDHEN, CDR2 SYDVKM. The CDR3, as DNA: TGTGCCAGCAGCCCCGACAGGGGTGAGACCCAGTACTTC. It codes for CASSPDRGETQYF.

The CDR3 DNA sequence: TGTGCCAGCAGCTCGGCCGGGACAGGGGCAGGGGATACGCAGTATTTT. Protein: CASSSAGTGAGDTQYF. J is TRBJ2-3 and V is TRBV5-4; 10 nucleotides line up with TRBD1. V gave up 3 bases and J gave up 6 bases; unmatched junction bases: 10. CDR3 size: 16 residues. Germline CDR1 and CDR2: SGHNT and YYREEE (reference sequence).

This clone occurred once. This rearrangement joins TRBV19 to TRBJ1-5; D is unresolved. The CDR3 length is 15 residues. Between the trimmed V and J ends, which lost 1 base and 3 bases, there was a span of 10 bases. In germline, CDR1 is LNHDA, CDR2 SQIVND (reference sequence). The CDR3, as DNA: TGTGCCAGTAGTATAGTACAGACTAACAATCAGCCCCAGCATTTT. Protein sequence: CASSIVQTNNQPQHF.

The rearrangement joins TRBV5-4 to TRBJ2-1, with TRBD1 matching over 8 bases. Germline trimming cut 4 bases from V and 7 bases from J; bases unmatched to any gene: 13. This CDR3 comprises 16 residues. CDR1 is SGHNT, CDR2 YYREEE, per germline (reference sequence). The CDR3 reads CASSRDRIGSANEQFF. The CDR3, as DNA: TGTGCCAGCAGCCGGGACAGGATAGGATCCGCGAATGAGCAGTTCTTC. Variable domain in full (rest from reference TRBV5-4 and TRBJ2-1): ETGVTQSPTHLIKTRGQQVTLRCSSQSGHNTVSWYQQALGQGPQFIFQYYREEENGRGNFPPRFSGLQFPNYSSELNVNALELDDSALYLCASSRDRIGSANEQFFGPGTRLTVL.

This clone was detected only once. The chain couples TRBV27 to TRBJ1-2; TRBD1 aligns across 11 bases. With V trimmed by 6 bases and J by 7 bases, 4 bases remained unmatched. Germline loops: CDR1 MNHEY, CDR2 SMNVEV (reference sequence). The CDR3 loop spans 13 amino acids. CDR3 loop: CASRGQGGGGYTF. The CDR3 DNA is TGTGCCAGCAGGGGACAGGGGGGGGGTGGCTACACCTTC.

This clone was observed a handful of times. V gene TRBV4-1 combines with J gene TRBJ2-3; D call uncertain. The length of the CDR3 is 14 residues. Germline values: CDR1 MGHRA, CDR2 YSYEKL. The V and J ends lost 4 bases and 7 bases respectively, with 15 bases between them. The DNA of the CDR3 is TGCGCCAGCAGCCCACAGATGACACGGAATACGCAGTATTTT. This sequence encodes CASSPQMTRNTQYF.

J is TRBJ2-3 and V is TRBV11-2, with 9 bases identical to TRBD1. The V gene end was trimmed by 2 bases and the J gene end by 5 bases; junction bases not matched to a gene: 8. CDR1 is SGHAT and CDR2 is FQNNGV in the germline V gene. The CDR3 runs 16 residues. The DNA for the CDR3 is TGTGCCAGCAGCTTAAGGGGACAGGGAGGTGTAGATACGCAGTATTTT. It encodes CASSLRGQGGVDTQYF.

This chain connects TRBV28 to TRBJ2-7, with 13 positions matching TRBD2. CDR1 MDHEN and CDR2 SYDVKM come from the germline V gene. The J segment lost 4 bases and the V segment lost 6 bases, leaving 6 bases of the junction unmatched. The CDR3 consists of 15 residues. Here the CDR3 DNA reads TGTGCCAGCAGACAACCGGGACTAGCGGGATACGAGCAGTACTTC. Its translation is CASRQPGLAGYEQYF.

V gene TRBV7-2 combines with J gene TRBJ2-7; the match to TRBD1 covers 8 bases. The germline V gene encodes CDR1 SGHTA and CDR2 FQGNSA. This CDR3 spans 16 amino acids. The J segment lost 0 bases and the V segment lost 5 bases, leaving 9 bases of the junction unmatched. The CDR3 region is CASSLFGTGLSYEQYF. The DNA for the CDR3 is TGTGCCAGCAGCCTTTTCGGGACAGGTCTCTCCTACGAGCAGTACTTC.

This rearrangement joins TRBV18 to TRBJ2-1; D gene ambiguous. In germline, CDR1 is KGHSH, CDR2 LQKENI. This CDR3 is built from 14 residues. The V gene lost 0 bases and the J gene lost 9 bases, with 12 bases spanning the gap. CDR3 amino acids: CASSPPGKMVEQFF. CDR3 DNA sequence: TGTGCCAGCTCACCACCGGGCAAAATGGTTGAGCAGTTCTTC.

The genes are TRBV5-1 and TRBJ2-5; D is undetermined. Germline CDR1 reads SGHRS; CDR2 reads YFSETQ. Deletions cut 0 bases from V and 1 base from J, with 7 bases between. This CDR3 region has 14 residues. The CDR3 sequence is CASSLAEAQETQYF. The CDR3 DNA reads as TGCGCCAGCAGCTTGGCCGAGGCCCAAGAGACCCAGTACTTC.

The chain is built from TRBV10-3 and TRBJ2-7; the D gene is possibly TRBD2 (6 bases). Trimming cost V 2 bases and J 3 bases, with 14 bases left between them. Germline V lookup: CDR1 ENHRY, CDR2 SYGVKD. CDR3 length: 15 amino acids. DNA of the CDR3: TGTGCCATCAGTGAGGGGGTCGGGAGTAGCTACGAGCAGTACTTC. It encodes CAISEGVGSSYEQYF.

This clone turned up a few times. V usage is TRBV19 and J usage is TRBJ1-5; D is ambiguous. This CDR3 comprises 13 residues. Looked up from germline, CDR1 is LNHDA and CDR2 is SQIVND (reference sequence). The V end was cut by 3 bases, the J end by 8 bases, with 11 bases between. Written as DNA, the CDR3 is TGTGCCAGTAGTATTTCGGGGATGGAGCCCCAGCATTTT. It encodes CASSISGMEPQHF.

The chain uses TRBV5-4 and TRBJ2-1, with D perhaps matching TRBD2 (5 bases). The germline V gene has CDR1 SGHNT and CDR2 YYREEE (reference sequence). This CDR3 contains 14 residues. Trimming removed 4 bases from V and 9 bases from J, with 17 bases in between. The CDR3 sequence is CASSLTTGRVEQFF. The CDR3 DNA is TGTGCCAGCAGCCTGACTACGGGAAGAGTTGAGCAGTTCTTC.

The chain recombines TRBV4-2 with TRBJ2-7; TRBD2 aligns across 15 bases. The V gene's germline CDR1 is LGHNA and CDR2 YNFKEQ. The CDR3 runs to 19 residues. The ends lost 4 bases at V and 3 bases at J; junction bases unmatched: 13. The chain's CDR3 is CASSLRGLAGGPLLYEQYF. The CDR3 nucleotides read TGTGCCAGCAGCCTAAGAGGACTAGCGGGAGGGCCCCTCCTCTACGAGCAGTACTTC.

V gene TRBV30 combines with J gene TRBJ2-5, with a weak D call TRBD1 (6 bases). This CDR3 comprises 12 residues. CDR1 GTSNPN and CDR2 SVGIG come from the germline V gene (reference sequence). Between the trimmed V and J ends, which lost 3 bases and 4 bases, there was a span of 9 bases. In nucleotides, the CDR3 is TGTGCCTGGAGCGTCAGGGGAGAGACCCAGTACTTC. It is translated as CAWSVRGETQYF.

V gene TRBV10-3 combines with J gene TRBJ2-3; 8 bases are a match to TRBD2. CDR1 and CDR2 from the germline V gene are ENHRY and SYGVKD. This CDR3 region has 14 residues. J was trimmed by 1 base and V by 6 bases; bases with no gene match: 3. CDR3 region: CAIRQTSGTDTQYF. The CDR3 DNA sequence: TGTGCCATCAGGCAGACTAGCGGCACAGATACGCAGTATTTT.

This clone showed up just a few times. The chain carries TRBV28 and TRBJ2-3; maybe TRBD1 (5 bases). Trimming cost V 6 bases and J 6 bases, with 13 bases left between them. Per germline, CDR1 MDHEN and CDR2 SYDVKM. This CDR3 region has 13 residues. CDR3 region: CASSRVLRDTQYF. CDR3 DNA sequence: TGTGCCAGCAGCAGGGTCCTCAGGGATACGCAGTATTTT.

The rearrangement joins TRBV5-1 to TRBJ2-5; 8 nucleotides line up with TRBD1. This CDR3 has 14 residues. CDR1 and CDR2 from the germline V gene are SGHRS and YFSETQ. V dropped 7 bases and J dropped 1; count of bases not matched to a gene: 6. The CDR3 coding sequence is TGCGCCAGCGGACAGGGACGTTTCCAAGAGACCCAGTACTTC. It yields the protein CASGQGRFQETQYF.

The rearrangement uses TRBV19 and TRBJ1-5, with 7 bases identical to TRBD1. Germline assignment: CDR1 LNHDA and CDR2 SQIVND (reference sequence). The CDR3 contains 14 residues. The junction had 7 bases not matched to a gene; V was cut back by 6 bases and J by 5 bases. The CDR3, as DNA: TGTGCCAGTAGAACAGGGGCTGGGGATCAGCCCCAGCATTTT. Its protein is CASRTGAGDQPQHF.

A few counts support this clone. Germline is not matched at one junction end, which may reflect a read error. The CDR3 region is CASSLGTGRTGELFF. The CDR3 nucleotides read TGTGCTAGCAGCTTGGGGACAGGGCGCACCGGGGAGCTGTTTTTT. The genes are TRBV7-7 and TRBJ2-2, with 9 nucleotides matching TRBD1. The CDR3 is 15 amino acids. Germline V gene data show CDR1 as SSHAT and CDR2 as FNYEAQ (reference sequence).

The J gene is TRBJ1-2, the V gene TRBV7-2; TRBD1 might be the D (5 bases). The V and J ends lost 3 bases and 3 bases respectively, with 14 bases between them. This CDR3 contains 15 residues. CDR1 is SGHTA, CDR2 FQGNSA, per germline. The CDR3 bases are TGTGCCAGCAGCTTCCCAAGGGGAACAGACTATGGCTACACCTTC. Translated: CASSFPRGTDYGYTF.

V and J are TRBV29-1 and TRBJ2-5, with D perhaps TRBD1 (6 bases). There are 14 residues in the CDR3. Trimming removed 3 bases at V and 5 bases at J, with 16 bases between. Germline assignment: CDR1 SQVTM and CDR2 ANQGSEA. CDR3 coding DNA: TGCAGCGTTGATCACCCCCATAGGGGGGAGACCCAGTACTTC. Protein: CSVDHPHRGETQYF. Using reference TRBV29-1 and TRBJ2-5 for the parts outside the CDR3, the full variable domain is SAVISQKPSRDICQRGTSLTIQCQVDSQVTMMFWYRQQPGQSLTLIATANQGSEATYESGFVIDKFPISRPNLTFSTLTVSNMSPEDSSIYLCSVDHPHRGETQYFGPGTRLLVL.

The chain has TRBV5-1 and TRBJ2-2; 13 nucleotides match TRBD2. This CDR3 comprises 17 residues. V shed 4 bases and J 2 bases; nucleotides not matched to a gene: 5. Per the germline V gene, CDR1 is SGHRS and CDR2 is YFSETQ. CDR3 bases: TGCGCCAGCAGCGCGGGACTAGCGGGGAAAAACACCGGGGAGCTGTTTTTT. Residues: CASSAGLAGKNTGELFF. The whole variable domain, remainder taken from reference TRBV5-1 and TRBJ2-2, is KAGVTQTPRYLIKTRGQQVTLSCSPISGHRSVSWYQQTPGQGLQFLFEYFSETQRNKGNFPGRFSGRQFSNSRSEMNVSTLELGDSALYLCASSAGLAGKNTGELFFGEGSRLTVL.